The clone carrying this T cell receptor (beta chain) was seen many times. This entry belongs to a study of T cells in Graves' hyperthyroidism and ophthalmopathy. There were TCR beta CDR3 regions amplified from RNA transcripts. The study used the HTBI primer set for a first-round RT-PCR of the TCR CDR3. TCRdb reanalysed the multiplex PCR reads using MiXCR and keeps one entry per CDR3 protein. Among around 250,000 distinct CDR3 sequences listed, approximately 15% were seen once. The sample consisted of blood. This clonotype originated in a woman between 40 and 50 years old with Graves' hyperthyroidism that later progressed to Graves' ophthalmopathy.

As DNA, the CDR3 is TGTGCCAGCAGCCAAGCCGGGACAGTTCTCTACGAGCAGTACTTC. It codes for CASSQAGTVLYEQYF. The gene calls are TRBV14 and TRBJ2-7, with TRBD1 matching over 7 bases. The length of the CDR3 is 15 residues. Looked up from germline, CDR1 is SGHDN and CDR2 is FVKESK. V shed 1 base and J 3 bases; nucleotides not matched to a gene: 6.